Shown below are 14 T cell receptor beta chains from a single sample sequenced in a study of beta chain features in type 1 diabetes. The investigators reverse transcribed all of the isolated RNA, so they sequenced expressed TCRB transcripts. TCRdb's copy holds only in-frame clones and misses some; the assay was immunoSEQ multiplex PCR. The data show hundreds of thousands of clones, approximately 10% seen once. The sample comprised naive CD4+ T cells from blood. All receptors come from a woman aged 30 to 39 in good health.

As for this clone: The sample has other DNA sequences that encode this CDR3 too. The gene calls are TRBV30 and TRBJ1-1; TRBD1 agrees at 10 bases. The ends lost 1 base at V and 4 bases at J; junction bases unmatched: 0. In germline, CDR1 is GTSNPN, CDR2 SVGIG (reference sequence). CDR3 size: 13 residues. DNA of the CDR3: TGTGCCTGGAGTGGGACAGGGGGCACTGAAGCTTTCTTT. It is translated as CAWSGTGGTEAFF.

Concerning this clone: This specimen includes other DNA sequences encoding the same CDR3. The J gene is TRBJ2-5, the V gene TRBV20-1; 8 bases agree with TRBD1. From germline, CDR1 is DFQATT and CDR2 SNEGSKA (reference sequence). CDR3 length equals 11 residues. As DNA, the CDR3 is TGCAGCGCCAGACAGGGGGAGACCCAGTACTTC. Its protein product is CSARQGETQYF.

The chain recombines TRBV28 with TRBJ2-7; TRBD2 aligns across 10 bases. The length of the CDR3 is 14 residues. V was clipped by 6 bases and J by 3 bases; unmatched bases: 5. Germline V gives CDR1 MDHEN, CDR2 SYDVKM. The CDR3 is CASRPGLAIYEQYF. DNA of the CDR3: TGTGCCAGCAGGCCGGGACTAGCGATCTACGAGCAGTACTTC.

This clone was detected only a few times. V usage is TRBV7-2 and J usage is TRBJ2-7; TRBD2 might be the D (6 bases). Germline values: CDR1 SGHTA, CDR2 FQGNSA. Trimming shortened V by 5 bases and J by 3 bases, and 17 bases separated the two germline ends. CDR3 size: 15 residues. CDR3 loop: CASSRTRDLNYEQYF. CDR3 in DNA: TGTGCCAGCAGCCGCACCCGGGACTTAAACTACGAGCAGTACTTC.

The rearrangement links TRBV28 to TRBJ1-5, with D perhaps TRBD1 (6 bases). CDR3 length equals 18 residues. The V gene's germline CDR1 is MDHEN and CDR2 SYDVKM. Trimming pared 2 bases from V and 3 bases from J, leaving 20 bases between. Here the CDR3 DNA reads TGTGCCAGCAGTTTAATAGATGTAAGGACAGCAGTCAATCAGCCCCAGCATTTT. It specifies CASSLIDVRTAVNQPQHF.

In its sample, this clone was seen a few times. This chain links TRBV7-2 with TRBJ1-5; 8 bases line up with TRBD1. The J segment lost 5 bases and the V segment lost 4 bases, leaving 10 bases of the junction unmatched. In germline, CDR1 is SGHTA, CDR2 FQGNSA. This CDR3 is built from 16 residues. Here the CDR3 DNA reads TGTGCCAGCAGCTCCCAGGACAGGGAAGGAGATCAGCCCCAGCATTTT. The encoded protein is CASSSQDREGDQPQHF.

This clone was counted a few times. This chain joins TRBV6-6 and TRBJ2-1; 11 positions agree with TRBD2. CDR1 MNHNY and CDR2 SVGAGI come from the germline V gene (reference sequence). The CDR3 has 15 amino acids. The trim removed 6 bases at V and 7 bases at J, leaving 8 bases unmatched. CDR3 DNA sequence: TGTGCCAGCAGCTCAACTAGCGGGAGTAGAAATGAGCAGTTCTTC. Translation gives CASSSTSGSRNEQFF.

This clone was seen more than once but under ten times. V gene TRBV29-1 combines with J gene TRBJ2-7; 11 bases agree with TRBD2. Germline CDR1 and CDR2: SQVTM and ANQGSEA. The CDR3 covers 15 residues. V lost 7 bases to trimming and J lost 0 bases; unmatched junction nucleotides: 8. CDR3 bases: TGCAGCGCCCGGGGGACTAGCGGCTTCTCCTACGAGCAGTACTTC. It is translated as CSARGTSGFSYEQYF.

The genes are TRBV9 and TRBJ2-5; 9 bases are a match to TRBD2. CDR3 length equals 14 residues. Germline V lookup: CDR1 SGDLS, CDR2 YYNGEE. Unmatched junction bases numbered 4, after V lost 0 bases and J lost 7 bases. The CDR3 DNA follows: TGTGCCAGCAGCGTAGCCCAGCGGGAGGCGACCCAGTACTTC. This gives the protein CASSVAQREATQYF.

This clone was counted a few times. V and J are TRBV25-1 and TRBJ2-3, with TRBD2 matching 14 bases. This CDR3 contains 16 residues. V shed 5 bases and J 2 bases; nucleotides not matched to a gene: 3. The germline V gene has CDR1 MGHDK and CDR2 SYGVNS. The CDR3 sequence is CASSRTSGGTTDTQYF. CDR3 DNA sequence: TGTGCCAGCAGTCGGACTAGCGGGGGGACCACAGATACGCAGTATTTT.

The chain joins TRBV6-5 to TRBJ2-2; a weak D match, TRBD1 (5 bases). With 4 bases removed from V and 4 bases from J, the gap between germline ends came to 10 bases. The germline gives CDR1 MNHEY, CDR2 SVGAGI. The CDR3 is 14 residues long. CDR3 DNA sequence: TGTGCCAGCAGTTCTCAGGGATTCACCGGGGAGCTGTTTTTT. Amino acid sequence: CASSSQGFTGELFF.

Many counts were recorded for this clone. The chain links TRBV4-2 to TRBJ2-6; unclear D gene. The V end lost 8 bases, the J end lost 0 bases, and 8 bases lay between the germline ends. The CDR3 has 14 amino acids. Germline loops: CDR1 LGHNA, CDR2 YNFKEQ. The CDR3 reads CASVRSSGANVLTF. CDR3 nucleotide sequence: TGTGCCAGCGTTCGGAGCTCTGGGGCCAACGTCCTGACTTTC.

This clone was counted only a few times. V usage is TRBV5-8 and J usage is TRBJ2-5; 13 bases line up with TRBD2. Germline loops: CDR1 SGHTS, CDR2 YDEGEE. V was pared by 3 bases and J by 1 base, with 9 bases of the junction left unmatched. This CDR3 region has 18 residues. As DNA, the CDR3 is TGTGCCAGCAGCTCCTTGGGACTAGCGGGGACGATCCAAGAGACCCAGTACTTC. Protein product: CASSSLGLAGTIQETQYF.

The CDR3 nucleotides read TGTGCCAGCAGTTACGGGCAGGCTGGGACAGATACGCAGTATTTT. This translates into CASSYGQAGTDTQYF. V and J are TRBV6-6 and TRBJ2-3; no reliable D call. The CDR3 contains 15 residues. V lost 2 bases and J 3 bases, leaving 12 bases between the germline ends. Germline CDR1 MNHNY, CDR2 SVGAGI (reference sequence).